This T cell receptor beta chain was obtained from a study of T cells after yellow fever vaccination. The CDR3 contains 12 residues. Germline CDR1 reads DFQATT; CDR2 reads SNEGSKA (reference sequence). The V end lost 7 bases, the J end lost 6 bases, and 12 bases lay between the germline ends. In TCRdb, the 5' RACE reads were re-called with MiXCR into one record per CDR3 protein. The data contain roughly 500,000 distinct CDR3 sequences, 15% to 20% of them singletons. This clonotype was found a few times. The material sequenced was PBMCs, taken 15 days after the yellow fever booster vaccination. This sequence was found in a man aged 25-40 years who received the YFV17D yellow fever vaccine. The chain carries TRBV20-1 and TRBJ2-2; D remains unclear. In DNA form, the CDR3 reads TGCAGTGTCATGAAGGTCGCCGGGGAGCTGTTTTTT. The encoded protein is CSVMKVAGELFF.